Ten or more counts support the clone carrying this T cell receptor (beta chain). Antigen specificity is unknown. One entry per CDR3 protein results from TCRdb running MiXCR on the multiplex PCR reads. In the table there are around 300,000 distinct CDR3 sequences, 30% of which are singletons. Samples came from axillary lymph nodes draining the breast cancer. This sample stems from a study of breast tumors, draining lymph nodes, adjacent tissues. Notes on the study in general: Compared with basal-like, luminal-like tumors shared significantly more repertoire with nontumor tissue. Tumor repertoires ranked between lymph nodes and nontumor tissue in diversity, with V and J gene preferences.

Trimming pared 9 bases from V and 0 bases from J, leaving 12 bases between. Germline V CDR1 and CDR2: LNHDA, SQIVND (reference sequence). The CDR3 consists of 14 residues. The clonotype originates from a female donor with breast cancer. Some clones in this sample may be carry-over from other donors' samples. The rearrangement uses TRBV19 and TRBJ1-5; D unresolved. The material sequenced was axillary lymph node tissue. CDR3 region: CASLDLYSNQPQHF. CDR3 coding DNA: TGTGCCAGCTTAGATCTGTATAGCAATCAGCCCCAGCATTTT.